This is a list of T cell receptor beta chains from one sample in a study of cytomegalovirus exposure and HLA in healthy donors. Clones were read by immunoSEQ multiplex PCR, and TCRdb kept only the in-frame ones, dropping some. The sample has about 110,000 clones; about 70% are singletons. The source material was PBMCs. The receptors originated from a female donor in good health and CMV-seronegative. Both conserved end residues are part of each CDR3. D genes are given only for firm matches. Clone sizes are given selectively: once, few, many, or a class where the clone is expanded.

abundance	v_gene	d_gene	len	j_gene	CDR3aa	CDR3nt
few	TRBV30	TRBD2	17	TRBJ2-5	CAWSVGTTSGSFETQYF	TGTGCCTGGAGTGTAGGAACTACTAGCGGGAGTTTCGAGACCCAGTACTTC
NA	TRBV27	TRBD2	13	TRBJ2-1	CASSLGGDNEQFF	TGTGCCAGCAGTTTGGGAGGGGACAATGAGCAGTTCTTC
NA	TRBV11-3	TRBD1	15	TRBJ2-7	CASSLDTGGTYEQYF	TGTGCCAGCAGCTTAGATACAGGGGGGACCTACGAGCAGTACTTC
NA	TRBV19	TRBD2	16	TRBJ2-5	CASSIEGLAAQETQYF	TGTGCCAGTAGTATAGAGGGACTAGCGGCCCAAGAGACCCAGTACTTC
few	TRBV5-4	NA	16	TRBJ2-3	CASSFGGGGNTDTQYF	TGTGCCAGCAGTTTTGGTGGGGGCGGAAACACAGATACGCAGTATTTT
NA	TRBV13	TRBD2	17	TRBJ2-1	CASSQNGRLAEYLEQFF	TGTGCCAGCAGCCAAAACGGGAGGCTAGCGGAGTATCTGGAGCAGTTCTTC
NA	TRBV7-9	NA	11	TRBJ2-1	CASSPTREQFF	TGTGCCAGCAGCCCTACTAGAGAGCAGTTCTTC
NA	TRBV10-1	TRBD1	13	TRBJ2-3	CASSGQGGDTQYF	TGCGCCAGCAGTGGACAGGGGGGAGATACGCAGTATTTT
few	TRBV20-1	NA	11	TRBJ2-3	CSARRANTQYF	TGCAGTGCTAGGAGGGCAAATACGCAGTATTTT
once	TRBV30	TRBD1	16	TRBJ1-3	CAWGTGVLPSGNTIYF	TGTGCCTGGGGGACAGGGGTTCTCCCTTCCGGAAACACCATATATTTT
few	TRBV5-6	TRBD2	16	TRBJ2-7	CASSFRTSGTTYEQYF	TGTGCCAGCAGCTTTCGGACTAGCGGGACTACCTACGAGCAGTACTTC
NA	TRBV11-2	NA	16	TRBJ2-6	CASSPLSGSGANVLTF	TGTGCCAGCAGCCCCCTTTCGGGTTCTGGGGCCAACGTCCTGACTTTC
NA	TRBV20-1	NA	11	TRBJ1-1	CSARPRGEAFF	TGCAGTGCCCGCCCCAGGGGCGAAGCTTTCTTT
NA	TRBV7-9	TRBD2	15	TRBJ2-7	CASSSVAGGPREQYF	TGTGCCAGCAGCTCAGTAGCGGGAGGGCCTCGGGAGCAGTACTTC
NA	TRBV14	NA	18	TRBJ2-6	CASSQDGQGSPGANVLTF	TGTGCCAGCAGCCAGGACGGCCAGGGGTCTCCTGGGGCCAACGTCCTGACTTTC
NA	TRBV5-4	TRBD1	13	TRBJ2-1	CASSHDRENEQFF	TGTGCCAGCAGCCATGACAGGGAGAATGAGCAGTTCTTC
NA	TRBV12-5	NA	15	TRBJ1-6	CASGLEGTAASPLHF	TGTGCTAGTGGTTTGGAAGGGACTGCGGCCTCACCCCTCCACTTT
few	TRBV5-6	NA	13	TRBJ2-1	CASSGALYNEQFF	TGTGCCAGCAGCGGGGCCCTCTACAATGAGCAGTTCTTC
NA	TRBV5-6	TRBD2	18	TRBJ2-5	CASSLPGEGLAGAETQYF	TGTGCCAGCAGCCTACCAGGAGAAGGACTAGCGGGAGCAGAGACCCAGTACTTC
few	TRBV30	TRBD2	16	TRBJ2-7	CAWSHLSSGRAYEQYF	TGTGCCTGGAGCCACCTATCGAGCGGGAGGGCCTACGAGCAGTACTTC
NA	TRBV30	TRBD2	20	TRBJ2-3	CAWSVRVGTSGPSSTDTQYF	TGTGCCTGGAGTGTAAGGGTCGGGACTAGCGGACCCTCTAGCACAGATACGCAGTATTTT
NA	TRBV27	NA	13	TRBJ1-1	CASSWEGGTEAFF	TGTGCCAGCAGTTGGGAGGGAGGCACTGAAGCTTTCTTT
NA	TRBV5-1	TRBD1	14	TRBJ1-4	CASSWDRRNEKLFF	TGCGCCAGCAGCTGGGACAGACGTAATGAAAAACTGTTTTTT
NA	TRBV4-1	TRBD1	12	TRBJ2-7	CASSLTGGEQYF	TGCGCCAGCAGTCTTACAGGGGGCGAGCAGTACTTC
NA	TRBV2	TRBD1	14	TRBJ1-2	CASRGGQGNYGYTF	TGTGCCAGCAGGGGCGGACAGGGGAACTATGGCTACACCTTC
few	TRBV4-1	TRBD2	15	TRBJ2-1	CASSQRLAGSNEQFF	TGCGCCAGCAGCCAACGACTAGCGGGATCAAATGAGCAGTTCTTC
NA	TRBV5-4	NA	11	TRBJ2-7	CASSSAYEQYF	TGTGCCAGCAGCTCGGCCTACGAGCAGTACTTC
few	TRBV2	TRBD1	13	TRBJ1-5	CASSLDRERAQHF	TGTGCCAGCAGTTTAGACAGGGAAAGAGCCCAGCATTTT
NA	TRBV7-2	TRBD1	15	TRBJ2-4	CASSFLGTGINIQYF	TGTGCCAGCAGCTTCTTAGGGACAGGGATAAACATTCAGTACTTC
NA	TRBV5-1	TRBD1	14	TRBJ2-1	CASRGTGEYNEQFF	TGCGCCAGCAGAGGGACAGGGGAATACAATGAGCAGTTCTTC
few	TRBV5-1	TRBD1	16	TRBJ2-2	CASSSQTGRNTGELFF	TGCGCCAGCAGCTCCCAGACAGGGAGGAACACCGGGGAGCTGTTTTTT
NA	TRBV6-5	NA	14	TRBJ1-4	CASRLDATNEKLFF	TGTGCCAGCAGACTAGATGCAACTAATGAAAAACTGTTTTTT
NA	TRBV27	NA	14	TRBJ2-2	CASSFLSNTGELFF	TGTGCCAGCAGTTTCCTCTCTAATACCGGGGAGCTGTTTTTT
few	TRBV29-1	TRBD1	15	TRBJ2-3	CSVAGQEHPTDTQYF	TGCAGCGTCGCCGGACAGGAGCATCCCACAGATACGCAGTATTTT
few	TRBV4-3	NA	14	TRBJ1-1	CASSQELVRPAPFF	TGCGCCAGCAGCCAAGAGTTGGTGCGGCCCGCTCCTTTCTTT
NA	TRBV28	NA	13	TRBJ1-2	CASSPLWPGGYTF	TGTGCCAGCAGCCCCCTGTGGCCGGGGGGCTACACCTTC
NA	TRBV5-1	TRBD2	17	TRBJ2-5	CASSRTGTSGSGETQYF	TGCGCCAGCAGCCGTACCGGGACTAGCGGGAGCGGGGAGACCCAGTACTTC
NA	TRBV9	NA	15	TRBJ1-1	CASSLGSRENTEAFF	TGTGCCAGCAGCCTTGGGTCGAGGGAAAACACTGAAGCTTTCTTT
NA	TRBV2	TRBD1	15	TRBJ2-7	CASSDPGQGLYEQYF	TGTGCCAGCAGTGACCCCGGACAGGGTCTTTACGAGCAGTACTTC
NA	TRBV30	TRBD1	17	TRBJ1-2	CAWRAPDRGITHYGYTF	TGTGCCTGGAGGGCCCCGGACAGGGGAATTACCCACTATGGCTACACCTTC
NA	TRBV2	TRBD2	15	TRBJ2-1	CARGASGSFHNEQFF	TGTGCCAGAGGGGCTAGCGGGAGTTTTCACAATGAGCAGTTCTTC
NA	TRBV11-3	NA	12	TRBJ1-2	CASSSRRDGYTF	TGTGCCAGCAGCTCCCGGAGGGATGGCTACACCTTC
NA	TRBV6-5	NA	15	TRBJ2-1	CASRRQPNSYNEQFF	TGTGCCAGCAGGAGACAGCCAAACTCCTACAATGAGCAGTTCTTC
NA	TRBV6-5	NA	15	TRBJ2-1	CASSFSPITYNEQFF	TGTGCCAGCAGTTTTAGCCCTATCACCTACAATGAGCAGTTCTTC
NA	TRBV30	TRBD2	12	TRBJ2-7	CAWSLAGGEQYF	TGTGCCTGGAGTCTAGCGGGAGGCGAGCAGTACTTC
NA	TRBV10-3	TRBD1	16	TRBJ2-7	CAISDTAGTVYYEQYF	TGTGCCATCAGTGACACTGCCGGGACAGTCTACTACGAGCAGTACTTC
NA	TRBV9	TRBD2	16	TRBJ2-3	CASSVVSGRMGDTQYF	TGTGCCAGCAGCGTAGTGAGCGGGAGAATGGGAGATACGCAGTATTTT